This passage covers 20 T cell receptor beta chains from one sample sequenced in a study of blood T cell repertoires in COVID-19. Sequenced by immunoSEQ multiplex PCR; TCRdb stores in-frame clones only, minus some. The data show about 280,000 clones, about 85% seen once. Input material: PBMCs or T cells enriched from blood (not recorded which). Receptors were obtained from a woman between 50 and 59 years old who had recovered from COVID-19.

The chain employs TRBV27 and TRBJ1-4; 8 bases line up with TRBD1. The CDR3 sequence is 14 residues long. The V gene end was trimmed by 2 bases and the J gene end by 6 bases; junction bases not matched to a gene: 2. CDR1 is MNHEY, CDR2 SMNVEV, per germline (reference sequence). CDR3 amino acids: CASSLQGAYEKLFF. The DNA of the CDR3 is TGTGCCAGCAGTTTACAGGGGGCGTATGAAAAACTGTTTTTT.

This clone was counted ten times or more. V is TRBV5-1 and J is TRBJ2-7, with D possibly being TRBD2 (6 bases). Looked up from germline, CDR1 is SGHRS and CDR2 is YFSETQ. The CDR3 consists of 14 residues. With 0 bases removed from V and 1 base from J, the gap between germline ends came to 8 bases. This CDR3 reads CASSLAGASYEQYF. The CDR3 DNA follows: TGCGCCAGCAGCTTGGCGGGAGCTTCCTACGAGCAGTACTTC.

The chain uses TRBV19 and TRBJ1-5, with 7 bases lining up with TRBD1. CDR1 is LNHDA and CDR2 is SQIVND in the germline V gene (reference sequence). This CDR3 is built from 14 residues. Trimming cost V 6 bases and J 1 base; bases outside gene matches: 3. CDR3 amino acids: CASREGASNQPQHF. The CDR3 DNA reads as TGTGCCAGTAGGGAGGGGGCCAGCAATCAGCCCCAGCATTTT.

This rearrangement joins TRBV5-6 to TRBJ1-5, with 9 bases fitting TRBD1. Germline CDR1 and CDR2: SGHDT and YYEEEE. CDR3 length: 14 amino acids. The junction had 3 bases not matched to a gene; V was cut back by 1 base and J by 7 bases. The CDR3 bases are TGTGCCAGCAGCTTGACAGGGGGCCGACAGCCCCAGCATTTT. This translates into CASSLTGGRQPQHF.

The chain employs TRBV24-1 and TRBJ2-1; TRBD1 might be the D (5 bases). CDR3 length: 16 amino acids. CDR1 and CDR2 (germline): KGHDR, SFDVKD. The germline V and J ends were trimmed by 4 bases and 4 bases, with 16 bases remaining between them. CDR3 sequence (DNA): TGTGCCACCAGTGACTCTACAGGAGCCAGGTACAATGAGCAGTTCTTC. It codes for CATSDSTGARYNEQFF.

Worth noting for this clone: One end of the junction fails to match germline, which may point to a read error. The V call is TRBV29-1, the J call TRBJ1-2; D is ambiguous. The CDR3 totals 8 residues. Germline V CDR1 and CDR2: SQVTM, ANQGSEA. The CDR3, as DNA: TGCAGCGTTGAACGGAGCCCCTTC. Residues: CSVERSPF.

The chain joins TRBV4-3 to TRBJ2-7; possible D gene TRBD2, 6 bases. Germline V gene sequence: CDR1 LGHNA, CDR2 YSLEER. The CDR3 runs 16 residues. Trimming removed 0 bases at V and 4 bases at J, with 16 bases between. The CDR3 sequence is CASSQDWAGPRYEQYF. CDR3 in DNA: TGCGCCAGCAGCCAAGACTGGGCGGGACCTAGGTACGAGCAGTACTTC.

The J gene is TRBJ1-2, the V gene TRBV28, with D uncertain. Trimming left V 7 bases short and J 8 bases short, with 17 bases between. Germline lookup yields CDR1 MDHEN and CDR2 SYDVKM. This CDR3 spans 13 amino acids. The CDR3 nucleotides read TGTGCCAGCACCTTACTCCTTGGGAGAGGCTACACCTTC. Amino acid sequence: CASTLLLGRGYTF.

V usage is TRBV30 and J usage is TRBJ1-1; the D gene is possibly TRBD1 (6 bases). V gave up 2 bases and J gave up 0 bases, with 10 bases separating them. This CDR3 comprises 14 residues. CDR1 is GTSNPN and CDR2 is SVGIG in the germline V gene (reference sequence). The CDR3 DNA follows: TGTGCCTGGAGTATTGGACAGATGAACACTGAAGCTTTCTTT. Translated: CAWSIGQMNTEAFF.

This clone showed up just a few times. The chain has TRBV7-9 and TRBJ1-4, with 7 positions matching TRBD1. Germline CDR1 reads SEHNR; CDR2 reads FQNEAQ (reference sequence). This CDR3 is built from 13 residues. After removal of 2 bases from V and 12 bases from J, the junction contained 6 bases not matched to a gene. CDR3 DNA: TGTGCCAGCAGCTTACGACAGGGTGAGGAACTGTTTTTT. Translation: CASSLRQGEELFF.

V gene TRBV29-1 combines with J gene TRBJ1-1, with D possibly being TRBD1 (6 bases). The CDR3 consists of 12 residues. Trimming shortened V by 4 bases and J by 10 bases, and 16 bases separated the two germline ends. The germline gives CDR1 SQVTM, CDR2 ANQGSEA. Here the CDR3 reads CSVGTAQTRAFF. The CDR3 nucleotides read TGCAGCGTTGGGACAGCCCAAACGAGAGCTTTCTTT. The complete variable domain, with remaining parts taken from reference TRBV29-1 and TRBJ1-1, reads SAVISQKPSRDICQRGTSLTIQCQVDSQVTMMFWYRQQPGQSLTLIATANQGSEATYESGFVIDKFPISRPNLTFSTLTVSNMSPEDSSIYLCSVGTAQTRAFFGQGTRLTVV.

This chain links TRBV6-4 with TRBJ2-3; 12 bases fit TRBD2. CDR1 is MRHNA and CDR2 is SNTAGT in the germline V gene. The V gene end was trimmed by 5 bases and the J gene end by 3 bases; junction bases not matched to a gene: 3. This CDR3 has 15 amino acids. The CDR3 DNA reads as TGTGCCAGCAGTCGGGGGACTAGCGGGACAGATACGCAGTATTTT. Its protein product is CASSRGTSGTDTQYF.

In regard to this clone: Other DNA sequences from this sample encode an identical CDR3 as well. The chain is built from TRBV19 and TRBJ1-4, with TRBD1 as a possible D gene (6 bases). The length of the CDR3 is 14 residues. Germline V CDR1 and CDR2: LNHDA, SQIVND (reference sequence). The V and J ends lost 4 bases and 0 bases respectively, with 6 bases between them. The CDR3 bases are TGTGCCAGTAGTAGACAGGCAACTAATGAAAAACTGTTTTTT. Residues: CASSRQATNEKLFF. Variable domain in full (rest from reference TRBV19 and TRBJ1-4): DGGITQSPKYLFRKEGQNVTLSCEQNLNHDAMYWYRQDPGQGLRLIYYSQIVNDFQKGDIAEGYSVSREKKESFPLTVTSAQKNPTAFYLCASSRQATNEKLFFGSGTQLSVL.

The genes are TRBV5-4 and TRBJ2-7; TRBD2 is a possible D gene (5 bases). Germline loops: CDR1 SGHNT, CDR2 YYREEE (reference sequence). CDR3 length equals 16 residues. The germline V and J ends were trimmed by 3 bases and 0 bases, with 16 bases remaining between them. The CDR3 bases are TGTGCCAGCAGCTCTTCTGGGAGACGGTCCTCCTACGAGCAGTACTTC. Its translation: CASSSSGRRSSYEQYF.

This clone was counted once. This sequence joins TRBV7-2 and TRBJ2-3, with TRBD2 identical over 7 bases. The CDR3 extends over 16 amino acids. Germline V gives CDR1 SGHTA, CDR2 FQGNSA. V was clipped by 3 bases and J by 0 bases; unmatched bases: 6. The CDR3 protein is CASSFQAGTSTDTQYF. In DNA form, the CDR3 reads TGTGCCAGCAGCTTCCAAGCGGGAACTAGCACAGATACGCAGTATTTT.

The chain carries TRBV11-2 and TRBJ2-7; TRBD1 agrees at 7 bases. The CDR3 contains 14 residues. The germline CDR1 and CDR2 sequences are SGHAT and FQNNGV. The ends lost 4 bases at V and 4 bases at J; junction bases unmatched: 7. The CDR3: CASSSDRPPYEQYF. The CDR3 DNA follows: TGTGCCAGCAGCTCGGACAGGCCGCCTTACGAGCAGTACTTC.

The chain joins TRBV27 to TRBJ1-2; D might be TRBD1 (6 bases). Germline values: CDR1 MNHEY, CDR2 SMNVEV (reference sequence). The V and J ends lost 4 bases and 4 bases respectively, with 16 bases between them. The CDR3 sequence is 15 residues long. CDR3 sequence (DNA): TGTGCCAGCAGTTCCTCGACAGGAAACCCCTATGGCTACACCTTC. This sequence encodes CASSSSTGNPYGYTF.

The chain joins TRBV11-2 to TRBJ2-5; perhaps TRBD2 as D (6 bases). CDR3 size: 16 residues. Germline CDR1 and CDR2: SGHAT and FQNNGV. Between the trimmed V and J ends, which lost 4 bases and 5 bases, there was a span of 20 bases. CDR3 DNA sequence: TGTGCCAGCAGCTCATCACCGGGAGTTTTCGATGAGACCCAGTACTTC. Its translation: CASSSSPGVFDETQYF.

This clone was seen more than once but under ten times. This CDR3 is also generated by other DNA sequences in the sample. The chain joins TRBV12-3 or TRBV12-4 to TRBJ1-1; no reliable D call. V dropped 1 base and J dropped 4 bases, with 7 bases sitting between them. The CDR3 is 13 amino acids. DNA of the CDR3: TGTGCCAGCAGTTTAGGACCAGGCACTGAAGCTTTCTTT. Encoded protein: CASSLGPGTEAFF.

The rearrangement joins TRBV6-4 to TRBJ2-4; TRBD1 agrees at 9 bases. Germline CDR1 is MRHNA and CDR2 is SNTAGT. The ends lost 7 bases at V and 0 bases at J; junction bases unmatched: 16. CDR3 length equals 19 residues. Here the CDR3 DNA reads TGTGCCAGCAAACCGGGACAGGGATTTCCCGCCCTAGCCAAAAACATTCAGTACTTC. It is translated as CASKPGQGFPALAKNIQYF.